The sequence of this T cell receptor beta chain was determined in a study of blood T cells in healthy people across ages. The second PCR ran 7 to 11 cycles with a sample-barcoded 5' primer and J-beta primers. Every single cDNA molecule received a tag from a template-switch adaptor with 12 random nucleotides. One entry per CDR3 protein, called by TCRdb with MiXCR from the 5' RACE reads. The sample has roughly 680,000 distinct CDR3 sequences; around 45% are singletons. The sample providers were healthy Caucasian people from Russia, aged roughly 6 to 95. Isolation of PBMCs gave at least 7 million cells per sample. With 7 bases removed from V and 1 base from J, the gap between germline ends came to 4 bases. CDR3 size: 11 residues. CDR1 is DFQATT and CDR2 is SNEGSKA in the germline V gene (reference sequence).

The sequence derives from an older woman in good health. The gene calls are TRBV20-1 and TRBJ2-2; D unclear. Sequencing input: blood. The CDR3 sequence: CSVVNTGELFF. CDR3 coding DNA: TGCAGTGTTGTGAACACCGGGGAGCTGTTTTTT.